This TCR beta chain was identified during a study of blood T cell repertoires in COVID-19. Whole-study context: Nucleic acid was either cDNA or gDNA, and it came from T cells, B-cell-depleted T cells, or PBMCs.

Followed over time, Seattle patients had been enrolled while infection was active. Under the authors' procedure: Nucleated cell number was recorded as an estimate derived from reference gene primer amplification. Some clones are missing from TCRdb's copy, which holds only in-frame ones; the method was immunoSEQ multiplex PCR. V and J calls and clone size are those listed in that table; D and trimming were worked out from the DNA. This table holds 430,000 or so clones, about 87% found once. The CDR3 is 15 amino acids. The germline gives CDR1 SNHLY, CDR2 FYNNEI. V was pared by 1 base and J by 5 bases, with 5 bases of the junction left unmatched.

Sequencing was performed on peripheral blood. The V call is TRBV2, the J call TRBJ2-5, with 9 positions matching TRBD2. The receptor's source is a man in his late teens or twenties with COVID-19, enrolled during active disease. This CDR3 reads CASSEDSGSRETQYF. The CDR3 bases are TGTGCCAGCAGTGAAGATAGCGGGAGTCGGGAGACCCAGTACTTC.